This TCR beta chain was sequenced in a study of blood T cell repertoires in COVID-19. Study context: Samples taken during acute and convalescent COVID-19 were collected in the United States, Italy and Spain.

As processed by the authors: Nucleated cell counts were estimated from reference gene primer amplification. Libraries were prepared by immunoSEQ multiplex PCR; TCRdb keeps only in-frame clonotypes and omits some of them. V and J calls and clone size are copied from that table; D and trimming were computed from the DNA. In the table there are about 200,000 clones, approximately 84% of which are singletons. The CDR3 is 14 amino acids. J lost 3 bases, V lost 4 bases, and 3 bases had no gene match. Germline values: CDR1 SNHLY, CDR2 FYNNEI. The sequence was obtained from a woman aged 80 or over with acute or convalescent COVID-19. This chain joins TRBV2 and TRBJ2-7; 10 nucleotides line up with TRBD1. The sequenced sample consisted of peripheral blood. The CDR3 DNA is TGTGCCAGCAGTGCGACAGGGGGCGGCTACGAGCAGTACTTC. Amino acids: CASSATGGGYEQYF.